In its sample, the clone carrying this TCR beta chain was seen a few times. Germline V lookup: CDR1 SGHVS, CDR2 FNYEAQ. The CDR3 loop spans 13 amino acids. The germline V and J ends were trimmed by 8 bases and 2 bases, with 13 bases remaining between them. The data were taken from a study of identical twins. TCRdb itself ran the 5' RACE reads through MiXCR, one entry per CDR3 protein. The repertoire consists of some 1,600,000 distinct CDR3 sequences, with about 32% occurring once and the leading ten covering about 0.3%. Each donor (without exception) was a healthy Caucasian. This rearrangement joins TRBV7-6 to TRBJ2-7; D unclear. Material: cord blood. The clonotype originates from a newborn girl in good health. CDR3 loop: CASSRPLTYEQYF. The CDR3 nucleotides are TGTGCCAGCTCGCGGCCCTTAACCTACGAGCAGTACTTC.